The next 14 T cell receptor beta chains were all read from a single sample in a study of OX40 agonist ivuxolimab in advanced cancers. Profiling relied on immunoSEQ multiplex PCR, and the TCRdb table lists in-frame clones only, not all of them. This table holds about 80,000 clones, 88% found once. Sample: CD4+ or CD8+ T cells sorted from blood, taken in a trial of the OX40 agonist ivuxolimab. The receptors derive from an adult with an advanced solid tumor such as melanoma, head and neck, liver or kidney cancer.

This clone was recorded only once. This chain uses TRBV9 with TRBJ1-6, with 7 bases fitting TRBD1. V was pared by 3 bases and J by 17 bases, with 11 bases of the junction left unmatched. The CDR3 has 13 residues. Germline CDR1 SGDLS, CDR2 YYNGEE. Here the CDR3 DNA reads TGTGCCAGCAGCGGGGGACAGCGAACGCGGATCCACTTT. This translates into CASSGGQRTRIHF.

V gene TRBV2 combines with J gene TRBJ1-5, with D tentatively TRBD1 (6 bases). CDR1 and CDR2 (germline): SNHLY, FYNNEI. The CDR3 is 14 residues long. V lost 7 bases to trimming and J lost 5 bases, with 15 bases between them. CDR3: CASTLEGVDQPQHF. CDR3 DNA: TGTGCCAGCACCTTAGAGGGGGTGGATCAGCCCCAGCATTTT.

This chain connects TRBV18 to TRBJ2-7, with D perhaps TRBD2 (6 bases). The V gene's germline CDR1 is KGHSH and CDR2 LQKENI. With 4 bases removed from V and 10 bases from J, the gap between germline ends came to 23 bases. The CDR3 runs to 15 residues. The CDR3 DNA reads as TGTGCCAGCTCACAAAGCGGAGGGTCCCTCCATGTTCAGTACTTC. It encodes CASSQSGGSLHVQYF.

The rearrangement links TRBV19 to TRBJ1-2, with TRBD1 as a possible D gene (5 bases). V lost 5 bases, J lost 5 bases, and 18 bases lay in between. Germline lookup yields CDR1 LNHDA and CDR2 SQIVND (reference sequence). The CDR3 length is 15 residues. CDR3 in amino acids: CASSYDRLRDYGYTF. DNA of the CDR3: TGTGCCAGTAGTTACGACCGACTCAGGGATTATGGCTACACCTTC.

The rearrangement uses TRBV2 and TRBJ1-1; D uncertain. This CDR3 is built from 16 residues. V gave up 4 bases and J gave up 4 bases, with 19 bases separating them. Looked up from germline, CDR1 is SNHLY and CDR2 is FYNNEI. Here the CDR3 reads CASSVEREGRGTEAFF. The CDR3 nucleotides read TGTGCCAGCAGTGTGGAAAGAGAGGGTCGAGGCACTGAAGCTTTCTTT.

Only one count was recorded for this clone. The gene calls are TRBV29-1 and TRBJ1-1, with 7 bases fitting TRBD1. V lost 1 base, J lost 4 bases, and 6 bases stayed unmatched. CDR1 SQVTM and CDR2 ANQGSEA come from the germline V gene. The CDR3 totals 14 residues. CDR3 bases: TGCAGCGTTGAAGCAGCCAAGGGGGCCACTGAAGCTTTCTTT. Translating it yields CSVEAAKGATEAFF. The variable domain in full, completed from reference TRBV29-1 and TRBJ1-1, reads SAVISQKPSRDICQRGTSLTIQCQVDSQVTMMFWYRQQPGQSLTLIATANQGSEATYESGFVIDKFPISRPNLTFSTLTVSNMSPEDSSIYLCSVEAAKGATEAFFGQGTRLTVV.

This chain links TRBV7-3 with TRBJ2-3, with 7 bases fitting TRBD2. Germline V gene lookup returns CDR1 SGHTA and CDR2 FQGTGA. The CDR3 consists of 15 residues. Losses at the gene ends were 5 bases for V and 1 base for J; bases not matched to a gene: 6. CDR3 region: CASSRGVDRTDTQYF. CDR3 sequence (DNA): TGTGCCAGCAGCCGGGGGGTGGACCGCACAGATACGCAGTATTTT.

This clone was picked up one time. J is TRBJ2-3 and V is TRBV11-2; D is unresolved. The CDR3 length is 18 residues. V lost 4 bases and J lost 0, with 20 bases in between. CDR1 and CDR2 from the germline V gene are SGHAT and FQNNGV. The CDR3 region is CASSSDFTDLTSTDTQYF. Here the CDR3 DNA reads TGTGCCAGCAGCTCCGACTTTACAGATTTAACTAGCACAGATACGCAGTATTTT.

V and J are TRBV7-2 and TRBJ2-3; D may correspond to TRBD1 or TRBD2 (5 bases each). V shed 2 bases and J shed 3 bases, with 12 bases lying between them. The CDR3 covers 15 residues. Germline-derived CDR1 and CDR2 are SGHTA and FQGNSA. The CDR3 DNA follows: TGTGCCAGCAGCTTAACCAGTGGGGGAACAGATACGCAGTATTTT. As protein: CASSLTSGGTDTQYF.

The chain combines TRBV5-4 with TRBJ2-1; 8 bases line up with TRBD2. The CDR3 covers 16 residues. Trimming took 4 bases from V and 3 from J; bases not matched to a gene: 9. Germline CDR1 and CDR2: SGHNT and YYREEE (reference sequence). The CDR3 loop reads CASSGVSGENYNEQFF. DNA for the CDR3: TGTGCCAGCAGCGGAGTTAGCGGGGAAAACTACAATGAGCAGTTCTTC. The variable domain in full, completed from reference TRBV5-4 and TRBJ2-1, reads ETGVTQSPTHLIKTRGQQVTLRCSSQSGHNTVSWYQQALGQGPQFIFQYYREEENGRGNFPPRFSGLQFPNYSSELNVNALELDDSALYLCASSGVSGENYNEQFFGPGTRLTVL.

This clone turned up a few times. Because it lacks the conserved phenylalanine or tryptophan at the end, this CDR3 is likely a read error. The V gene is TRBV4-2, the J gene TRBJ1-6; D gene uncertain. From germline, CDR1 is LGHNA and CDR2 YNFKEQ. The CDR3 covers 13 residues. V was clipped by 1 base and J by 10 bases, with 8 bases between them. The chain's CDR3 is CASSQGSYSPLHL. CDR3 coding DNA: TGTGCCAGCAGCCAAGGGTCGTACTCACCCCTCCACCTT.

J is TRBJ2-2 and V is TRBV10-3; a possible D gene is TRBD1 (5 bases). V lost 4 bases, J lost 8 bases, and 17 bases lay in between. CDR1 and CDR2 from the germline V gene are ENHRY and SYGVKD. The CDR3 is 15 residues long. The CDR3 nucleotides are TGTGCCATCAGTGGGATACTGGACAATTTTGGGGAGCTGTTTTTT. It translates to CAISGILDNFGELFF.

There are a few counts of this clone. The V call is TRBV11-2, the J call TRBJ1-2; perhaps TRBD1 as D (5 bases). Trimming took off 4 bases at V and 4 bases at J, with 13 bases between the two ends. From germline, CDR1 is SGHAT and CDR2 FQNNGV. The CDR3 contains 14 residues. The CDR3 DNA sequence: TGTGCCAGCAGCTCAACGGGACGCACCTATGGCTACACCTTC. This translates into CASSSTGRTYGYTF.

The chain joins TRBV10-3 to TRBJ1-1, with 10 bases aligning to TRBD1. J lost 1 base, V lost 9 bases, and 5 bases had no gene match. The CDR3 covers 14 residues. CDR1 is ENHRY and CDR2 is SYGVKD in the germline V gene. The DNA for the CDR3 is TGTGCCATTCAAGACAGGGGGCGGAACACTGAAGCTTTCTTT. This codes for CAIQDRGRNTEAFF.